The text below deals with one T cell receptor beta chain. Its antigen is not known. TCRdb keeps only in-frame clones here, not all; method: immunoSEQ multiplex PCR. Of some 73,000 clones in the sample, about 84% are singletons; the top ten hold roughly 0.87%. This sample was included in a study of radiotherapy plus CTLA-4 blockade in lung cancer. Study findings and constraints: TCR clones from tumors expanded in blood after radiotherapy plus ipilimumab.

The sample was peripheral blood, taken from a patient treated with radiotherapy plus ipilimumab. This sequence was found in a human donor with non-small cell lung cancer who had stable disease on radiotherapy plus ipilimumab.

Here the CDR3 DNA reads TGCGCCAGCAGCGGTCTTCGGTCAACAGATACGCAGTATTTT. Amino acids: CASSGLRSTDTQYF. The V and J genes are TRBV5-1 and TRBJ2-3; D is ambiguous. The germline V gene encodes CDR1 SGHRS and CDR2 YFSETQ. The V and J ends lost 4 bases and 3 bases respectively, with 12 bases between them. The CDR3 is 14 amino acids.